This T cell receptor (beta chain) originates from a study of shared clonotypes between healthy human individuals. Trimming at V came to 3 bases and at J to 0 bases, leaving 2 bases not matched to a gene. CDR3 length: 14 amino acids. CDR1 and CDR2 (germline): SGHNT, YYREEE (reference sequence). This table comes from immunoSEQ multiplex PCR, and its TCRdb copy is limited to in-frame clones, with some not included. The repertoire consists of approximately 2.4 million clones, with under 97% occurring once and the leading ten covering roughly 0.13%. The TCR was taken from a man younger than 30 in good health. J is TRBJ2-7 and V is TRBV5-4; 8 bases map to TRBD1. The sequencing input was naive CD4+ T cells sorted from blood. Subset meaning: CD45RA+ positively selected. The CDR3 loop reads CASSWTGSSYEQYF. The CDR3 nucleotides are TGTGCCAGCAGCTGGACAGGGAGCTCCTACGAGCAGTACTTC.